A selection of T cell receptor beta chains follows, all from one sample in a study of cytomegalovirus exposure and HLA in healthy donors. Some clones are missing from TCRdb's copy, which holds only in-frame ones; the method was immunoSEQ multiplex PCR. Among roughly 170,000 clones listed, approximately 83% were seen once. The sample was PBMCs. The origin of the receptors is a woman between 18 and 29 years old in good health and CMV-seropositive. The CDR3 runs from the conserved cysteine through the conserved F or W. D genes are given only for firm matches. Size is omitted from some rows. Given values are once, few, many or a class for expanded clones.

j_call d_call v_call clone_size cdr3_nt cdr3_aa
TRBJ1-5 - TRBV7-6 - TGTGCCAGCAGCCTGGTAGCAGATAGCAATCAGCCCCAGCATTTT CASSLVADSNQPQHF
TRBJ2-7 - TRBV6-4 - TGTGCCAGCAGTCGGGGTGTGGGGTACGAGCAGTACTTC CASSRGVGYEQYF
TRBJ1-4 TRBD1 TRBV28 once TGTGCCAGCAGCCAGTACAGGGGAGCTGCAACTAATGAAAAACTGTTTTTT CASSQYRGAATNEKLFF
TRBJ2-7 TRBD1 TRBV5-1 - TGCGCCAGCAGCTTGATGCCCACGGGACAGGGCAGCGACGAGCAGTACTTC CASSLMPTGQGSDEQYF
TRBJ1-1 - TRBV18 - TGTGCCAGCTCACCGAAACAGGGCACTGAAGCTTTCTTT CASSPKQGTEAFF
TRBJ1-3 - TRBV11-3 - TGTGCCAGCAGCCCGGACAGTAGGGCTACCATATATTTT CASSPDSRATIYF
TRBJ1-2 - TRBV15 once TGTGCCACCAGCCTAGGCGCTCCCCGCTATGGCTACACCTTC CATSLGAPRYGYTF
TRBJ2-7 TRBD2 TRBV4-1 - TGCGCCAGCAGCCCGGGGGGGAGGGAGCAGTACTTC CASSPGGREQYF
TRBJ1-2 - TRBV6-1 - TGTGCCAGCAGTGAAAGGGGGTTGCACTATGGCTACACCTTC CASSERGLHYGYTF
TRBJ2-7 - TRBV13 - TGTGCCAGCAGCTTAGCGTCTATGGCCTACGAGCAGTACTTC CASSLASMAYEQYF
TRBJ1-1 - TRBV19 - TGTGCCAGTAGTAGAGGCAGGAACACTGAAGCTTTCTTT CASSRGRNTEAFF
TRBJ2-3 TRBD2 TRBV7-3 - TGTGCCAGCAGCCAGACTAGCGGGGACACAGATACGCAGTATTTT CASSQTSGDTDTQYF
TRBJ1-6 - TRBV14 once TGTGCCAGCAGCCCGCAGCGGAATTCACCCCTCCACTTT CASSPQRNSPLHF
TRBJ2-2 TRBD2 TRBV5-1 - TGCGCCAGCAGCTTGGTGACCATAGCGGGGGATAGCACCGGGGAGCTGTTTTTT CASSLVTIAGDSTGELFF
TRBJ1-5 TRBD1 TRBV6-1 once TGTGCCAGCAGTGAGACAGGGTTGCGAAGCAATCAGCCCCAGCATTTT CASSETGLRSNQPQHF
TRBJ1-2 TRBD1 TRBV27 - TGTGCCAGCAGACAGGGGGCTAACTATGGCTACACCTTC CASRQGANYGYTF
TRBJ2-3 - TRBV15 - TGTGCCACCAGGCAGGGTCTAAGCACAGATACGCAGTATTTT CATRQGLSTDTQYF
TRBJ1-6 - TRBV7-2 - TGTGCCAGCAGCTCCCCTGATGGCGGCCAGAATTCACCCCTCCACTTT CASSSPDGGQNSPLHF
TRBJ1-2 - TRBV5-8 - TGTGCCAGCAGCTTGGATCACGGAGGGATATACTATGGCTACACCTTC CASSLDHGGIYYGYTF
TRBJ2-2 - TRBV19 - TGTGCCAGTAGTGAGACAGTAGGCACCGGGGAGCTGTTTTTT CASSETVGTGELFF
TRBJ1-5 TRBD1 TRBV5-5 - TGTGCCAGCAGCTTATCAGGGGGTGGCAGTCAGCCCCAGCATTTT CASSLSGGGSQPQHF
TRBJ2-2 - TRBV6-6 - TGTGCCAGCAGTCGAGCACCTAACACCGGGGAGCTGTTTTTT CASSRAPNTGELFF
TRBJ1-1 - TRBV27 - TGTGCCAGCAGTCCCGGTTGGGGGGGTGAAGCTTTCTTT CASSPGWGGEAFF
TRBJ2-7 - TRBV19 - TGTGCCAGTAGTACCGAGGTTGCCTACGAGCAGTACTTC CASSTEVAYEQYF
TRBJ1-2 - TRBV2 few TGTGCCAGCAGTGAGACAGTTAACTATGGCTACACCTTC CASSETVNYGYTF
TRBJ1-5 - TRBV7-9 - TGTGCCAGCAGTTACGGGGGGGAGCCCCAGCATTTT CASSYGGEPQHF
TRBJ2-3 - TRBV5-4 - TGTGCCAGCAGCTTGGAGGGGGTTGACACAGATACGCAGTATTTT CASSLEGVDTDTQYF
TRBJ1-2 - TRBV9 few TGTGCCAGCAGCGATACAGGGTATGGCTACACCTTC CASSDTGYGYTF
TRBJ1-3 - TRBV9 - TGTGCCAGCAGCGTAGGCGGGGTAGACACCATATATTTT CASSVGGVDTIYF
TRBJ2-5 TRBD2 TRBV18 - TGTGCCAGCTCACAAACCTCATCTAGCGGGGGGTACCAAGAGACCCAGTACTTC CASSQTSSSGGYQETQYF
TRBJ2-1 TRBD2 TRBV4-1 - TGCGCCAGCAGCCAAGAAGCGGGGAAGTTCGAGCAGTTCTTC CASSQEAGKFEQFF
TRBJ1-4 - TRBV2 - TGTGCCAGCAGGGTGGGAGCAAATGAAAAACTGTTTTTT CASRVGANEKLFF
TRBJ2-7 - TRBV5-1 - TGCGCCAGCTGCTTGGGGCAGGCTTCGAGTGAGCAGTACTTC CASCLGQASSEQYF
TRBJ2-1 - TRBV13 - TGTGCCAGCAGCAACCGGGATAGAGGGAATGAGCAGTTCTTC CASSNRDRGNEQFF
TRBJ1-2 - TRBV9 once TGTGCCAGCAGCGTAGGAGACAGGACTGAGGGCTACACCTTC CASSVGDRTEGYTF
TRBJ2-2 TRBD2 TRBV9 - TGTGCCAGCAGCGTAGCCGCGGGGGGCCTCACCGGGGAGCTGTTTTTT CASSVAAGGLTGELFF
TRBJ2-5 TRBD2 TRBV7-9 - TGTGCCAGCAGCTTAGCGAGCGGGGGGCCTAAAGAGACCCAGTACTTC CASSLASGGPKETQYF
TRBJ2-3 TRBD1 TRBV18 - TGTGCCAGCTCACCACGTAGGGGGCCTTTTAGCACAGATACGCAGTATTTT CASSPRRGPFSTDTQYF
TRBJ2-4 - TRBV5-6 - TGTGCCAGCAGCTCTGAAAGAGGCGCACTAGCCAAAAACATTCAGTACTTC CASSSERGALAKNIQYF
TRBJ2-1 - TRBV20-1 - TGCAGTGCTCAGCGCAATGAGCAGTTCTTC CSAQRNEQFF
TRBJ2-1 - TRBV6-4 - TGTGCCAGCAGTGACTCCCCCGACAATGAGCAGTTCTTC CASSDSPDNEQFF
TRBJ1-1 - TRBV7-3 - TGTGCCAGCAGCCCCGGGGGGCCCGCATCGAGCCAGGCTTTCTTT CASSPGGPASSQAFF